This T cell receptor (beta chain) appears in the sequencing data of a study of identical twins. A universal primer site was incorporated via template switching, and the cDNA contained unique molecular identifiers. Via MiXCR, TCRdb re-called the 5' RACE reads, giving one row per CDR3 protein. The table includes around 570,000 distinct CDR3 sequences, over 8.5% detected once. On this clonotype: As yet, its antigen is unknown.

The study, taken as a whole, reports: Memory repertoires showed no such pattern, whereas abundant cord blood beta clonotypes carried fewer insertions.

The CDR3 has 14 amino acids. CDR1 and CDR2 from the germline V gene are SGHRS and YFSETQ. V lost 4 bases and J lost 2; bases outside the gene matches: 2. This same sample was also part of a study on yellow fever vaccine responses in identical twins.

Sequences were obtained from PBMCs. The gene calls are TRBV5-1 and TRBJ2-7; 11 nucleotides align to TRBD1. This clonotype was obtained from a woman between 18 and 30 years old in good health. CDR3 sequence: CASSRTGGPYEQYF. The CDR3 nucleotides read TGCGCCAGCAGCCGGACAGGGGGCCCCTACGAGCAGTACTTC.